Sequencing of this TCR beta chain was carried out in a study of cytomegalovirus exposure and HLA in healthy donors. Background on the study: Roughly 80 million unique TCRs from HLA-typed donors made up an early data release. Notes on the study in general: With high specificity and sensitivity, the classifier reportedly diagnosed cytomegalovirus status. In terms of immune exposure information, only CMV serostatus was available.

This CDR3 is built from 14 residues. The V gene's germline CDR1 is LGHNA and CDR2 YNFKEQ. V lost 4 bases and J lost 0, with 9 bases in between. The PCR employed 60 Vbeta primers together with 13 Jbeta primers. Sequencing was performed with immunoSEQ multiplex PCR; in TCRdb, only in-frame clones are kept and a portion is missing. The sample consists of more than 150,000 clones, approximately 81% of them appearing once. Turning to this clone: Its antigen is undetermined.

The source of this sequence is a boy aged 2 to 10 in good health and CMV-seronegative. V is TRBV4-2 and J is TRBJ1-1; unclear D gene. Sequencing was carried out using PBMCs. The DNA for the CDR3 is TGTGCCAGCAGCCCCCGACACCTGAACACTGAAGCTTTCTTT. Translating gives CASSPRHLNTEAFF.